This TCR beta chain was identified in a study of neoadjuvant anti-PD-1 for oral cavity cancer. Study in general: Non-progressing patients received a fourth nivolumab dose near day 43, then surgery on days 50-56.

Method: immunoSEQ multiplex PCR; TCRdb's copy keeps in-frame clones and lacks some. The table lists approximately 6,700 clones, 76% of them singletons, with 3% to 3.5% in the top ten. This CDR3 comprises 15 residues. In germline, CDR1 is LNHDA, CDR2 SQIVND (reference sequence). The V end was cut by 3 bases, the J end by 0 bases, with 11 bases between. This clone occurred once. The rearrangement uses TRBV19 and TRBJ1-2, with a tentative D call TRBD1 (6 bases). This TCR was sampled from a person between 35 and 79 years old with oral cavity squamous cell carcinoma. Here the sequenced sample was PBMCs, taken before nivolumab (anti-PD-1) treatment. The CDR3 DNA follows: TGTGCCAGTAGTATGAGACAGGCGGCTAACTATGGCTACACCTTC. Translating gives CASSMRQAANYGYTF.